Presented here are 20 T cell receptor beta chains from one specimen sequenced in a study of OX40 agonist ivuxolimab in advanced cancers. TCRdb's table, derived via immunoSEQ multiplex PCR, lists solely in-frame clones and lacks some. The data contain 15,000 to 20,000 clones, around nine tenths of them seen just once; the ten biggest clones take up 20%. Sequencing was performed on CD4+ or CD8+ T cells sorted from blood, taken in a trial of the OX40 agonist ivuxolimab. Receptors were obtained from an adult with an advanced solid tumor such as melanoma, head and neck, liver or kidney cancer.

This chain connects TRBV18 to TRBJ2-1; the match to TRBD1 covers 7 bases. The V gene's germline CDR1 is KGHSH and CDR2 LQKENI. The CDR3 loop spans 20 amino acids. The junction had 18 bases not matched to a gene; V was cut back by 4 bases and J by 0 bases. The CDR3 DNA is TGTGCCAGCTCACGCGGGCTGGGGGACAGATCGCTAAGCTCCTACAATGAGCAGTTCTTC. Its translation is CASSRGLGDRSLSSYNEQFF. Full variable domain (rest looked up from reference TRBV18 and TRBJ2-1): NAGVMQNPRHLVRRRGQEARLRCSPMKGHSHVYWYRQLPEEGLKFMVYLQKENIIDESGMPKERFSAEFPKEGPSILRIQQVVRGDSAAYFCASSRGLGDRSLSSYNEQFFGPGTRLTVL.

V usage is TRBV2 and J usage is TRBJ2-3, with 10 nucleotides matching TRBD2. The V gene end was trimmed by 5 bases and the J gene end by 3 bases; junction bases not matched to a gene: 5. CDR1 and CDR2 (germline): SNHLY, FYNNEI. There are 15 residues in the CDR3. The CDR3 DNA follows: TGTGCCAGCAGTCCTCTAGCGGGAGCTACAGATACGCAGTATTTT. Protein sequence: CASSPLAGATDTQYF. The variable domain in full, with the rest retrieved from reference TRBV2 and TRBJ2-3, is EPEVTQTPSHQVTQMGQEVILRCVPISNHLYFYWYRQILGQKVEFLVSFYNNEISEKSEIFDDQFSVERPDGSNFTLKIRSTKLEDSAMYFCASSPLAGATDTQYFGPGTRLTVL.

The CDR3 sequence: CASSEQTMNTEAFF. CDR3 DNA sequence: TGTGCCAGCAGTGAACAGACCATGAACACTGAAGCTTTCTTT. The rearrangement uses TRBV6-1 and TRBJ1-1; no definite D call. The CDR3 is 14 amino acids. Per germline, CDR1 MNHNS and CDR2 SASEGT. V was cut by 2 bases and J by 0 bases, with 7 bases left in between.

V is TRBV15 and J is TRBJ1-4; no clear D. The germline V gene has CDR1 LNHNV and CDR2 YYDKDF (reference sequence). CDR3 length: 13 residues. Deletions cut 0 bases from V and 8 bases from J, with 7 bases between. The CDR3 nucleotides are TGTGCCACCAGCAGAGATATAAAGGAAAAACTGTTTTTT. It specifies CATSRDIKEKLFF.

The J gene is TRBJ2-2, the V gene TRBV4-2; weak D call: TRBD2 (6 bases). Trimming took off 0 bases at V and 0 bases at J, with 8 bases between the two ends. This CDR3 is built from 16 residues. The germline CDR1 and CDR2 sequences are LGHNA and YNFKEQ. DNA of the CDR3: TGTGCCAGCAGCCAAGAGGGCGGGGCGAACACCGGGGAGCTGTTTTTT. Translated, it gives CASSQEGGANTGELFF.

CDR3 sequence reads: CSTVQGIEQFF. The DNA for the CDR3 is TGCAGTACGGTACAGGGAATTGAGCAGTTCTTC. The rearrangement links TRBV20-1 to TRBJ2-1; tentatively, D is TRBD1 (6 bases). Per the germline V gene, CDR1 is DFQATT and CDR2 is SNEGSKA (reference sequence). The CDR3 spans 11 residues. V lost 8 bases to trimming and J lost 9 bases, with 14 bases between them.

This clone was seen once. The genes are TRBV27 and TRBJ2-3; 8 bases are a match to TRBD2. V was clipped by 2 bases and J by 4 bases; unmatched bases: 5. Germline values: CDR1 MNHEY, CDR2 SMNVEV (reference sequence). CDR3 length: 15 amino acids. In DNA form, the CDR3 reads TGTGCCAGCAGTTTACGACTAGCGATCCCAGATACGCAGTATTTT. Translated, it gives CASSLRLAIPDTQYF.

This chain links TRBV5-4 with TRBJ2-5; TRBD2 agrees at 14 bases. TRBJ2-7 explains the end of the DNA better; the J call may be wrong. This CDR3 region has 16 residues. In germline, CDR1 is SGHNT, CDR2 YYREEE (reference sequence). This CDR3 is CASSLSGLAGVHEQYF. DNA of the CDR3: TGTGCCAGCAGCTTGTCGGGACTAGCGGGAGTTCACGAGCAGTACTTC.

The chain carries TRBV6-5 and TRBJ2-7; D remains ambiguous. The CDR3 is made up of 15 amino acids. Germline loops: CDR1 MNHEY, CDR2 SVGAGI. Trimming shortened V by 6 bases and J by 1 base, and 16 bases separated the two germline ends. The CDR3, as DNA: TGTGCCAGCAGACCCACCCACTACTCTTCCTACGAGCAGTACTTC. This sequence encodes CASRPTHYSSYEQYF.

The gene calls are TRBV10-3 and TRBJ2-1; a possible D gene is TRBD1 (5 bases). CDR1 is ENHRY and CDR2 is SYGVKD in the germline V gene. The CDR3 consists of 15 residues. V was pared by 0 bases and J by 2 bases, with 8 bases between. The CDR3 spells CAISESQGAYNEQFF. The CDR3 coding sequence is TGTGCCATCAGTGAGTCCCAAGGGGCCTACAATGAGCAGTTCTTC.

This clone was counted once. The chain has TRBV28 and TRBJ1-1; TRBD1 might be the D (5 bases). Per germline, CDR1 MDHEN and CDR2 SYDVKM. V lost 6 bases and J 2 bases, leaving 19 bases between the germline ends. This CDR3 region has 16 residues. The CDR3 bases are TGTGCCAGCAGCCCCCTTTGGGACCGGGATAACACTGAAGCTTTCTTT. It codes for CASSPLWDRDNTEAFF.

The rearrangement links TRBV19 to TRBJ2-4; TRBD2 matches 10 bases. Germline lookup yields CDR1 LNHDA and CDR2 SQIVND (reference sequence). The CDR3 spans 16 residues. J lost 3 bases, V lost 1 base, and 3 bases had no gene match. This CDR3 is CASSIVAGGGKNIQYF. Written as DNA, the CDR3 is TGTGCCAGTAGTATAGTAGCGGGAGGAGGCAAAAACATTCAGTACTTC. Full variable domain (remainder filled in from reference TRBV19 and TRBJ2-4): DGGITQSPKYLFRKEGQNVTLSCEQNLNHDAMYWYRQDPGQGLRLIYYSQIVNDFQKGDIAEGYSVSREKKESFPLTVTSAQKNPTAFYLCASSIVAGGGKNIQYFGAGTRLSVL.

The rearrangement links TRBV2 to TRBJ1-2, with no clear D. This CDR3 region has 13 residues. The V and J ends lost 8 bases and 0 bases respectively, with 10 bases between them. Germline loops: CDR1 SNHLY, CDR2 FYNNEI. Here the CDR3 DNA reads TGTGCCAGCGGAGGAGGAGCTAACTATGGCTACACCTTC. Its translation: CASGGGANYGYTF. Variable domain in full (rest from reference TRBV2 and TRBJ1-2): EPEVTQTPSHQVTQMGQEVILRCVPISNHLYFYWYRQILGQKVEFLVSFYNNEISEKSEIFDDQFSVERPDGSNFTLKIRSTKLEDSAMYFCASGGGANYGYTFGSGTRLTVV.

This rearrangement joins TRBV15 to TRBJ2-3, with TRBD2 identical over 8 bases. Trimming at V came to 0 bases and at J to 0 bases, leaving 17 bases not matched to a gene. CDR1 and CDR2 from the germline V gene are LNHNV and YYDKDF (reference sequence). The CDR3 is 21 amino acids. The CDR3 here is CATSRDGGRLRELLSTDTQYF. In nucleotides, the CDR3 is TGTGCCACCAGCAGAGATGGCGGGAGGTTGAGGGAATTACTGAGCACAGATACGCAGTATTTT.

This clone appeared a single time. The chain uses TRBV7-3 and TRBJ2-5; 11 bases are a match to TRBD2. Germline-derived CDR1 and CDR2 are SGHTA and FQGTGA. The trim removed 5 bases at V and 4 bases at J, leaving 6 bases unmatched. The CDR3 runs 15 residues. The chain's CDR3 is CASSARLAGRETQYF. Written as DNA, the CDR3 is TGTGCCAGCAGCGCCAGACTAGCGGGGCGAGAGACCCAGTACTTC.

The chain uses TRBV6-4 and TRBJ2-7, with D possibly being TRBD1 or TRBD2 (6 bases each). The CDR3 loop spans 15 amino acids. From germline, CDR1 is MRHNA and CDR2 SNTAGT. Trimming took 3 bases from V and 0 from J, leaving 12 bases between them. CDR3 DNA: TGTGCCAGCAGTGAAGGGGGGCCTAGCTCCTACGAGCAGTACTTC. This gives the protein CASSEGGPSSYEQYF.

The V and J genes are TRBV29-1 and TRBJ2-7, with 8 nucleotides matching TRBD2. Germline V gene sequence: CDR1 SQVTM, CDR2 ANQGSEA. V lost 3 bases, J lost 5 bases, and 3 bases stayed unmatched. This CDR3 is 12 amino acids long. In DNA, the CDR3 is TGCAGCGTTGACCCGGGAGGGGACGAGCAGTACTTC. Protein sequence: CSVDPGGDEQYF.

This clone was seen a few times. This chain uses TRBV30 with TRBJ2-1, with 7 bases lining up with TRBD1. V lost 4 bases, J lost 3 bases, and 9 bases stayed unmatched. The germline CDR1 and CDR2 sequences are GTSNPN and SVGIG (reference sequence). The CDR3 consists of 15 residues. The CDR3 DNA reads TGTGCCTGGAAGAGGGGACAGCTAAACTACAATGAGCAGTTCTTC. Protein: CAWKRGQLNYNEQFF. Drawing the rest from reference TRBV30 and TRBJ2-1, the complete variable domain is SQTIHQWPATLVQPVGSPLSLECTVEGTSNPNLYWYRQAAGRGLQLLFYSVGIGQISSEVPQNLSASRPQDRQFILSSKKLLLSDSGFYLCAWKRGQLNYNEQFFGPGTRLTVL.

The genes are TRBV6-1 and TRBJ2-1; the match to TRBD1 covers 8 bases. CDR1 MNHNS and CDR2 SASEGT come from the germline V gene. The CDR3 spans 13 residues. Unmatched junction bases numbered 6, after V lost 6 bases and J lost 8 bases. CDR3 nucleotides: TGTGCCAGCAGCTTCGAGACAGGGGATGAGCAGTTCTTC. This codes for CASSFETGDEQFF.

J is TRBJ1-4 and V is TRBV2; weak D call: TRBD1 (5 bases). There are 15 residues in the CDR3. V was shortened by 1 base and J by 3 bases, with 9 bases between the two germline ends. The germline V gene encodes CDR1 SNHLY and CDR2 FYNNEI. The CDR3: CASSEGGGPNEKLFF. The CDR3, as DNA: TGTGCCAGCAGTGAAGGGGGGGGACCTAATGAAAAACTGTTTTTT.